The present T cell receptor beta chain was sequenced within a study of long-term antiretroviral therapy in people with HIV. V was trimmed by 7 bases and J by 4 bases, leaving 16 bases between them. Germline-derived CDR1 and CDR2 are SQVTM and ANQGSEA. The CDR3 is 13 amino acids. This clone has a handful of counts. immunoSEQ v3.0 was run at survey level. Here immunoSEQ multiplex PCR was the method, and the copy in TCRdb shows in-frame clones only, minus some. The data hold 15,000 to 20,000 clones, with about 88% observed a single time. This sample comprised unsorted PBMCs, obtained 0.9 years after starting antiretroviral therapy. The gene calls are TRBV29-1 and TRBJ1-2; the D is unclear. This sequence was found in a man between 18 and 29 years old with HIV. Written as DNA, the CDR3 is TGCAGCGCCACGGGAGGGATGGGCTATGGCTACACCTTC. Translated, it gives CSATGGMGYGYTF.